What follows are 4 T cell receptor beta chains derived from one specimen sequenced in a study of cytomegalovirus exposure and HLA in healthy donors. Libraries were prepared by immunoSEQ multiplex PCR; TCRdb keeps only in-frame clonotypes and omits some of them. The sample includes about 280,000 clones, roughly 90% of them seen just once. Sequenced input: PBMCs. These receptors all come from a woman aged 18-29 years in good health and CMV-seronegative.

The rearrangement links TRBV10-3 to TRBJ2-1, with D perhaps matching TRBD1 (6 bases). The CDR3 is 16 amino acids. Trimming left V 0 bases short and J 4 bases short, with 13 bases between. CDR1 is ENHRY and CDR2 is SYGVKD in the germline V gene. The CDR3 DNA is TGTGCCATCAGTGAGTCTTACCCCGACAGGTACAATGAGCAGTTCTTC. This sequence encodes CAISESYPDRYNEQFF.

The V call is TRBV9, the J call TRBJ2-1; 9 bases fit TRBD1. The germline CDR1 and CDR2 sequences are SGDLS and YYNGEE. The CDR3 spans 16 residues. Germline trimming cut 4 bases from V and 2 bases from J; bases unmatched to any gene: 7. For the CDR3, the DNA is TGTGCCAGCAGCCGAGACAGGGGGGGAGCCTACAATGAGCAGTTCTTC. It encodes CASSRDRGGAYNEQFF. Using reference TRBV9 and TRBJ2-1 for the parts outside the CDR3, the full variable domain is DSGVTQTPKHLITATGQRVTLRCSPRSGDLSVYWYQQSLDQGLQFLIQYYNGEERAKGNILERFSAQQFPDLHSELNLSSLELGDSALYFCASSRDRGGAYNEQFFGPGTRLTVL.

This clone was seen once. CDR3 sequence reads: CASSFNPEQFF. The DNA for the CDR3 is TGTGCCAGCAGCTTTAATCCCGAGCAGTTCTTC. This chain links TRBV11-2 with TRBJ2-1; D call uncertain. The germline V gene has CDR1 SGHAT and CDR2 FQNNGV. The CDR3 loop spans 11 amino acids. The V end was cut by 3 bases, the J end by 10 bases, with 7 bases between.

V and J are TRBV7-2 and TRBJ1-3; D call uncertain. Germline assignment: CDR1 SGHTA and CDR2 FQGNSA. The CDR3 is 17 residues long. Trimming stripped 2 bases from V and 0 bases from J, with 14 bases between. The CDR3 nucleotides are TGTGCCAGCAGCTTAAGTGGCAGAACCTCCTCTGGAAACACCATATATTTT. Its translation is CASSLSGRTSSGNTIYF.